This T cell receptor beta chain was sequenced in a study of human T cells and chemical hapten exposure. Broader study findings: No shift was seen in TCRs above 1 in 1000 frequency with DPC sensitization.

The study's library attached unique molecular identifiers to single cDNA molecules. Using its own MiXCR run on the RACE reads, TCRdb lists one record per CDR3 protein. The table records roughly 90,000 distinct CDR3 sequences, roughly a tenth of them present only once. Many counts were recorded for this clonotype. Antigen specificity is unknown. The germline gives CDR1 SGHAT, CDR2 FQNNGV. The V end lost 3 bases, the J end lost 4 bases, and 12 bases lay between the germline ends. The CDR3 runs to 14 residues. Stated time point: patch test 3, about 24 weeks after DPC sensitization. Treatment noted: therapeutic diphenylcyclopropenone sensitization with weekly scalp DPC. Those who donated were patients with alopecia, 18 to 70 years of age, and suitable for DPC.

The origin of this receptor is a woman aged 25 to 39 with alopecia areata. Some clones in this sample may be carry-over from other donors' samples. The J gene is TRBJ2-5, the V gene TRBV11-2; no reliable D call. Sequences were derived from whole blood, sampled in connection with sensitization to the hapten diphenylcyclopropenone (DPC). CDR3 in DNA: TGTGCCAGCAGCTTGTCTGGTAGTAGAGAGACCCAGTACTTC. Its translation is CASSLSGSRETQYF.